Listed below are T cell receptor beta chains from one sample, sequenced in a study of technical replicates of blood from a handful of donors. The assay was immunoSEQ multiplex PCR, and TCRdb's table has in-frame clones only and misses some. Of approximately 73,000 clones in the sample, roughly 90% were seen once. The source material was T cells isolated from PBMCs. The origin of the receptors is a human donor in good health. Each CDR3 is given without its conserved first and last residue. Each record gives: V gene, J gene, CDR3 protein.

V gene: TRBV18
J gene: TRBJ1-1
CDR3 protein: ASQTTGGTEAF

V gene: TRBV4-1
J gene: TRBJ1-4
CDR3 protein: ASSLQTGLGEKLF

V gene: TRBV5-1
J gene: TRBJ2-3
CDR3 protein: ASSPLAGVDTQY

V gene: TRBV6-6
J gene: TRBJ2-2
CDR3 protein: ASGAITGELF

V gene: TRBV4-1
J gene: TRBJ2-7
CDR3 protein: ASSQDRFYYEQY

V gene: TRBV11-2
J gene: TRBJ2-2
CDR3 protein: ASSLVPSANTGELF

V gene: TRBV7-2
J gene: TRBJ2-7
CDR3 protein: ASSIGQGKTYEQY

V gene: TRBV5-1
J gene: TRBJ1-4
CDR3 protein: ASSLVYATNEKLF

V gene: TRBV7-2
J gene: TRBJ2-3
CDR3 protein: ASSLTLAGTDTQY

V gene: TRBV11-3
J gene: TRBJ2-7
CDR3 protein: ASSRRTGGDEQY

V gene: TRBV6-4
J gene: TRBJ2-3
CDR3 protein: ASSLEGADTQY

V gene: TRBV7-9
J gene: TRBJ1-3
CDR3 protein: ASSLPFSGNTIY

V gene: TRBV29-1
J gene: TRBJ1-3
CDR3 protein: SVVAGNTIY

V gene: TRBV19
J gene: TRBJ2-3
CDR3 protein: ASGGASSTDTQY

V gene: TRBV6-5
J gene: TRBJ1-2
CDR3 protein: ASTSLDRHYGYT

V gene: TRBV27
J gene: TRBJ2-1
CDR3 protein: ASSHETPRAGNEQF

V gene: TRBV6-5
J gene: TRBJ1-4
CDR3 protein: ASTPGGFNEKLF

V gene: TRBV27
J gene: TRBJ2-5
CDR3 protein: ASRMGSQETQY

V gene: TRBV9
J gene: TRBJ2-3
CDR3 protein: ASSVALTDTQY

V gene: TRBV5-1
J gene: TRBJ2-7
CDR3 protein: ASSLGTGSSYEQY

V gene: TRBV4-1
J gene: TRBJ1-4
CDR3 protein: ASSQEPRGHNEKLF

V gene: TRBV9
J gene: TRBJ2-1
CDR3 protein: ASSVTLGSYNEQF

V gene: TRBV6-5
J gene: TRBJ1-2
CDR3 protein: ATLGQGGYGYT

V gene: TRBV2
J gene: TRBJ1-5
CDR3 protein: ASSGGRDTALYSNQPQH